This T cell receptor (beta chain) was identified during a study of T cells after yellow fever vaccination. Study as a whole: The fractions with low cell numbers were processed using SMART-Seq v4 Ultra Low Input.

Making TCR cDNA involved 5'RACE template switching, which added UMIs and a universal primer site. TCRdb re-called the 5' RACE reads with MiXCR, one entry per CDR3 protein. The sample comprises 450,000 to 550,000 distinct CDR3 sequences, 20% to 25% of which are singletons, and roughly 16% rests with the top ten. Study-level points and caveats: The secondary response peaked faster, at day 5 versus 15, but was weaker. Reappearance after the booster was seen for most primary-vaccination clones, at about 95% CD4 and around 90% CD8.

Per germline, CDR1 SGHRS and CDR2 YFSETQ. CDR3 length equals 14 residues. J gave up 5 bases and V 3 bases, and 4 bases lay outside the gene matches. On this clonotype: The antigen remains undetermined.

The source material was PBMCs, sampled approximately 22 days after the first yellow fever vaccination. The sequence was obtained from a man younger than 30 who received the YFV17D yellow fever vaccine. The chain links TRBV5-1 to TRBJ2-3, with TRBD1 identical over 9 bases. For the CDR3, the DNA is TGCGCCAGCAGCTGGGGACAGGGACAAGATACGCAGTATTTT. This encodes CASSWGQGQDTQYF.